This T cell receptor (beta chain) was sequenced for a study of CD8 T cells in ankylosing spondylitis. The CDR3 spans 16 residues. V was trimmed by 1 base and J by 1 base, leaving 11 bases between them. Germline V lookup: CDR1 LNHDA, CDR2 SQIVND (reference sequence). For TCR beta, libraries came from quantitative 5'-RACE with molecular barcodes. TCRdb re-derived calls from the 5' RACE reads in MiXCR, one entry per CDR3 protein. The top ten hold roughly 5.5% of the sample, which has about 92,000 distinct CDR3 sequences, 8.8% seen once. This clonotype was detected ten times or more. Its antigen is undetermined. Study results and caveats: Reportedly, matched ankylosing spondylitis synovial fluid was significantly enriched for disease-linked clones. Apparently characteristic of ankylosing spondylitis blood was a TCR beta motif (about 8 highly homologous variants). The disease-linked clones had a CD8+ phenotype and low blood frequencies.

Sequenced material: blood, either unsorted or a sorted T cell fraction (not recorded which). This receptor was obtained from a male donor with ankylosing spondylitis or in good health (not recorded which). The V and J genes are TRBV19 and TRBJ2-1; D is unclear. CDR3 residues: CASSIGLGVSYNEQFF. The CDR3 nucleotides are TGTGCCAGTAGTATAGGTCTAGGAGTATCCTACAATGAGCAGTTCTTC.